One sample yielded the 21 T cell receptor beta chains listed below, sequenced in a study of control samples from healthy donors and cancer patients. Sequenced by immunoSEQ multiplex PCR; TCRdb stores in-frame clones only, minus some. The table shows roughly 140,000 clones, with around 90% occurring only once. Sequencing was done on a sample of blood. The receptors here all came from a man aged 25-45 years in good health.

The chain has TRBV7-8 and TRBJ2-7; 10 positions match TRBD1. The germline V gene has CDR1 SGHVS and CDR2 FQNEAQ. Losses at the gene ends were 2 bases for V and 4 bases for J; bases not matched to a gene: 5. The CDR3 contains 15 residues. This chain's CDR3 is CASSLHGTGAYEQYF. CDR3 DNA sequence: TGTGCCAGCAGCTTACACGGGACAGGGGCTTACGAGCAGTACTTC.

The gene calls are TRBV6-2 or TRBV6-3 and TRBJ1-1, with TRBD1 matching over 8 bases. Per germline, CDR1 MNHEY and CDR2 SVGEGT. Germline trimming cut 5 bases from V and 0 bases from J; bases unmatched to any gene: 11. The CDR3 spans 17 residues. The CDR3 nucleotides read TGTGCCAGCAGTCACGATCCCGGACAGGGAATGAACACTGAAGCTTTCTTT. It yields the protein CASSHDPGQGMNTEAFF.

The rearrangement links TRBV6-6 to TRBJ2-7; weak D call: TRBD1 (5 bases). This CDR3 contains 12 residues. V was cut by 8 bases and J by 0 bases, with 8 bases left in between. CDR1 is MNHNY, CDR2 SVGAGI, per germline (reference sequence). The CDR3 protein is CASEDNSYEQYF. Written as DNA, the CDR3 is TGTGCCAGCGAGGACAACTCCTACGAGCAGTACTTC.

This chain connects TRBV6-5 to TRBJ1-6; D gene uncertain. This CDR3 contains 15 residues. Germline V gene lookup returns CDR1 MNHEY and CDR2 SVGAGI. Between the trimmed V and J ends, which lost 10 bases and 3 bases, there was a span of 16 bases. The CDR3 region is CAIERGSFYNSPLHF. CDR3 sequence (DNA): TGTGCCATCGAACGGGGATCCTTCTATAATTCACCCCTCCACTTT.

This chain uses TRBV7-9 with TRBJ2-3; 7 bases are shared with TRBD1. CDR1 is SEHNR and CDR2 is FQNEAQ in the germline V gene (reference sequence). CDR3 length equals 16 residues. V trimming: 6 bases; J trimming: 4 bases; junction bases outside the gene matches: 13. The CDR3 loop is CASSSQGSPVPDTQYF. The CDR3 DNA is TGTGCCAGCAGTTCACAGGGGAGCCCCGTCCCAGATACGCAGTATTTT.

The chain employs TRBV24-1 and TRBJ2-7; 8 bases are shared with TRBD1. Per the germline V gene, CDR1 is KGHDR and CDR2 is SFDVKD. V shed 4 bases, J shed 5 bases, and the junction held 9 bases outside the gene matches. The CDR3 totals 15 residues. The chain's CDR3 is CATSETGVYGDEQYF. CDR3 sequence (DNA): TGTGCCACCAGTGAGACAGGGGTATATGGCGACGAGCAGTACTTC.

The J gene is TRBJ1-5, the V gene TRBV7-2, with a tentative D call TRBD1 (5 bases). Germline V gives CDR1 SGHTA, CDR2 FQGNSA. Trimming stripped 2 bases from V and 0 bases from J, with 14 bases between. The CDR3 runs 17 residues. The CDR3 DNA sequence: TGTGCCAGCAGCTTATACGGCGGGGGATATAGCAATCAGCCCCAGCATTTT. Translation: CASSLYGGGYSNQPQHF.

The gene calls are TRBV6-2 or TRBV6-3 and TRBJ2-2, with D perhaps TRBD1 (5 bases). This CDR3 is built from 15 residues. Per the germline V gene, CDR1 is MNHEY and CDR2 is SVGEGT. Trimming cost V 5 bases and J 5 bases, with 15 bases left between them. The CDR3 protein is CASSPPGLRTGELFF. DNA of the CDR3: TGTGCCAGCAGTCCCCCAGGGTTGCGGACCGGGGAGCTGTTTTTT.

The chain links TRBV12-3 or TRBV12-4 to TRBJ2-5; unclear D gene. This CDR3 has 13 amino acids. Trimming shortened V by 8 bases and J by 3 bases, and 13 bases separated the two germline ends. CDR3 amino acids: CASASGREETQYF. As DNA, the CDR3 is TGTGCCAGCGCATCGGGCCGCGAAGAGACCCAGTACTTC.

This clone was found a few times. This chain connects TRBV7-2 to TRBJ1-3, with D unclear. The V end lost 2 bases, the J end lost 9 bases, and 8 bases lay between the germline ends. CDR1 and CDR2 from the germline V gene are SGHTA and FQGNSA. The CDR3 length is 12 residues. The CDR3 region has the DNA TGTGCCAGCAGCTTACCCCCTTTCACCATATATTTT. Protein: CASSLPPFTIYF.

The chain has TRBV4-1 and TRBJ2-5; TRBD2 agrees at 8 bases. J lost 5 bases, V lost 0 bases, and 11 bases had no gene match. The CDR3 spans 17 residues. Germline values: CDR1 MGHRA, CDR2 YSYEKL. The CDR3 coding sequence is TGCGCCAGCAGCCAAGACGGTACGGGGGGGCCGAGGGAGACCCAGTACTTC. Its protein is CASSQDGTGGPRETQYF.

This clone was seen just once. The chain is built from TRBV6-1 and TRBJ1-6; possible D gene TRBD1, 6 bases. Trimming stripped 10 bases from V and 9 bases from J, with 16 bases between. Germline V gene sequence: CDR1 MNHNS, CDR2 SASEGT. This CDR3 spans 13 amino acids. The CDR3 DNA reads as TGTGCCACCGTACAGGGAGTTAGTTCACCCCTCCACTTT. As protein: CATVQGVSSPLHF.

The chain recombines TRBV20-1 with TRBJ2-1, with D unresolved. Germline CDR1 is DFQATT and CDR2 is SNEGSKA (reference sequence). Deletions cut 3 bases from V and 0 bases from J, with 12 bases between. The CDR3 totals 15 residues. CDR3 sequence: CSASSLPSSYNEQFF. The CDR3 DNA reads TGCAGTGCTAGTTCCCTTCCGAGCTCCTACAATGAGCAGTTCTTC.

The V call is TRBV19, the J call TRBJ2-3; 7 bases agree with TRBD1. The J segment lost 2 bases and the V segment lost 6 bases, leaving 2 bases of the junction unmatched. The CDR3 extends over 13 amino acids. The germline CDR1 and CDR2 sequences are LNHDA and SQIVND (reference sequence). The CDR3 is CASRDRNTDTQYF. CDR3 in DNA: TGTGCCAGTAGGGACAGGAACACAGATACGCAGTATTTT.

The genes are TRBV7-2 and TRBJ1-1; 12 bases are a match to TRBD1. Germline CDR1 and CDR2: SGHTA and FQGNSA. The junction had 5 bases not matched to a gene; V was cut back by 6 bases and J by 3 bases. The CDR3 totals 15 residues. The CDR3 DNA reads TGTGCCAGCAGGGGACAGGGGGCGGTTGACACTGAAGCTTTCTTT. Amino acids: CASRGQGAVDTEAFF.

The chain uses TRBV7-2 and TRBJ1-1; 8 positions agree with TRBD1. J was trimmed by 4 bases and V by 5 bases; bases with no gene match: 9. This CDR3 has 15 amino acids. Germline assignment: CDR1 SGHTA and CDR2 FQGNSA. Written as DNA, the CDR3 is TGTGCCAGCAGCCTAACAGGGGGGGAAAGCACTGAAGCTTTCTTT. Its protein is CASSLTGGESTEAFF.

The chain recombines TRBV4-3 with TRBJ1-2; TRBD1 matches 7 bases. There are 15 residues in the CDR3. In germline, CDR1 is LGHNA, CDR2 YSLEER. J gave up 3 bases and V 0 bases, and 4 bases lay outside the gene matches. CDR3 coding DNA: TGCGCCAGCAGCCAAGACCACAGGGGTGACTATGGCTACACCTTC. It is translated as CASSQDHRGDYGYTF.

This clone was seen only once. The chain links TRBV9 to TRBJ2-7, with TRBD2 matching over 8 bases. The CDR3 runs 14 residues. Germline CDR1 is SGDLS and CDR2 is YYNGEE. Unmatched junction bases numbered 5, after V lost 4 bases and J lost 2 bases. The CDR3 here is CASSPSGSTYEQYF. Here the CDR3 DNA reads TGTGCCAGCAGCCCTAGCGGGTCTACCTACGAGCAGTACTTC.

This chain joins TRBV5-1 and TRBJ2-7, with a possible D match to TRBD2 (7 bases). The V and J ends lost 2 bases and 2 bases respectively, with 11 bases between them. Germline CDR1 SGHRS, CDR2 YFSETQ. The CDR3 length is 14 residues. Here the CDR3 reads CASSFRGGAYEQYF. The CDR3 region has the DNA TGCGCCAGCAGCTTCAGGGGAGGGGCCTACGAGCAGTACTTC.

V usage is TRBV5-1 and J usage is TRBJ2-2; D gene uncertain. CDR3 size: 14 residues. Germline V CDR1 and CDR2: SGHRS, YFSETQ. Trimming took off 4 bases at V and 12 bases at J, with 19 bases between the two ends. CDR3 DNA: TGCGCCAGCAGCCCCGGGCCGCCTACGGTGAAGCTGTTTTTT. Its translation: CASSPGPPTVKLFF.

Points on this clone: The junction shows a germline mismatch at one end, possibly a read error. This chain joins TRBV12-3 or TRBV12-4 and TRBJ1-1, with D hard to call. The CDR3 loop spans 13 amino acids. The CDR3 loop reads CASSPAPGLEPVF. The CDR3, as DNA: TGTGCCAGCAGTCCCGCCCCCGGCCTAGAGCCGGTCTTT.